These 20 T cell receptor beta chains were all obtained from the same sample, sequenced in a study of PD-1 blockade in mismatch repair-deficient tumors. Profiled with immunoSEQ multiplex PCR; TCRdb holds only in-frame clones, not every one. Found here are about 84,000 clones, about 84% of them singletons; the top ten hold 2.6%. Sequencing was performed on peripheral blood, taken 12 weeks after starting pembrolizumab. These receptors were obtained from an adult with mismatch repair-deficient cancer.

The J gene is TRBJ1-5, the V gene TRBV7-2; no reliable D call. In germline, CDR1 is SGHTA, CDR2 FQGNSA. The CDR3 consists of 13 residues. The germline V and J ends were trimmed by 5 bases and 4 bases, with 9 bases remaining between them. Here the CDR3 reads CASSERQNQPQHF. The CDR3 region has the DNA TGTGCCAGCAGCGAGCGACAAAATCAGCCCCAGCATTTT.

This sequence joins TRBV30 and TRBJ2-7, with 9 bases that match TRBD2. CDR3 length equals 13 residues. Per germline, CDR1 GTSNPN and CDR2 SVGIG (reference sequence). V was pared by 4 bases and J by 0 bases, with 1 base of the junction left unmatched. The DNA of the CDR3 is TGTGCCTGGACTAGCGGGGCCTCCTACGAGCAGTACTTC. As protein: CAWTSGASYEQYF.

Here the CDR3 DNA reads TGTGCCAGCAGCTTACCATTAGCGGGAGGGCCTCTTGGGGAGACCCAGTACTTC. Protein: CASSLPLAGGPLGETQYF. The chain joins TRBV7-8 to TRBJ2-5, with 11 positions matching TRBD2. Germline CDR1 is SGHVS and CDR2 is FQNEAQ. Trimming cost V 2 bases and J 5 bases; bases outside gene matches: 13. The CDR3 spans 18 residues.

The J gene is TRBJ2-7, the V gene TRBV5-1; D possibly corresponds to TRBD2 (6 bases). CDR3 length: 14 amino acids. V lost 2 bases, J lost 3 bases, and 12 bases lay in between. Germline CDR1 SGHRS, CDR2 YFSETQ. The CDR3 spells CASSLGGVDYEQYF. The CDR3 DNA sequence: TGCGCCAGCAGCTTAGGCGGGGTGGACTACGAGCAGTACTTC.

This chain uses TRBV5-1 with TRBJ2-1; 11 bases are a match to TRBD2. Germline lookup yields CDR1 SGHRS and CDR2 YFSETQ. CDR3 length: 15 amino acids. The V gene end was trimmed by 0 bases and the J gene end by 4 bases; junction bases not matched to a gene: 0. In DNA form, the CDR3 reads TGCGCCAGCAGCTTGGCTAGCGGGAGGTACAATGAGCAGTTCTTC. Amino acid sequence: CASSLASGRYNEQFF.

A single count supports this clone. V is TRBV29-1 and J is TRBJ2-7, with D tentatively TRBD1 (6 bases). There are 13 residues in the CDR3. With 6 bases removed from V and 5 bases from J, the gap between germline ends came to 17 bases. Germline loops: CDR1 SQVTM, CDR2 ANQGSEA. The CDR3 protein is CSVANRESHEQYF. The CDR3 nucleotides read TGCAGCGTCGCTAACAGGGAGTCCCACGAGCAGTACTTC.

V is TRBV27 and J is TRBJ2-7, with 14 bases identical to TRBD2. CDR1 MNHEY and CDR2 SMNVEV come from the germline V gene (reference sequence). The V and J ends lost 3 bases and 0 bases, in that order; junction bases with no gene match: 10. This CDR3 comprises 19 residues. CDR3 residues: CASSFGTSGSLGPSYEQYF. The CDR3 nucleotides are TGTGCCAGCAGTTTCGGGACTAGCGGGAGCCTGGGTCCCTCCTACGAGCAGTACTTC.

CDR3 in DNA: TGTGCCAGCAGCCCCCTAGGACTCTCTGGAAACACCATATATTTT. Its translation is CASSPLGLSGNTIYF. The chain combines TRBV7-8 with TRBJ1-3, with D unclear. Trimming removed 5 bases at V and 0 bases at J, with 11 bases between. The length of the CDR3 is 15 residues. CDR1 SGHVS and CDR2 FQNEAQ come from the germline V gene.

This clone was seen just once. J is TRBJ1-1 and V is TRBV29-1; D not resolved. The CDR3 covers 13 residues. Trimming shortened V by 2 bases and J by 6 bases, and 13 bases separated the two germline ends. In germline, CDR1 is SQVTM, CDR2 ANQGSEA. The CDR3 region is CSVESSLLAEAFF. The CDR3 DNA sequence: TGCAGCGTTGAAAGTTCTCTGCTCGCTGAAGCTTTCTTT.

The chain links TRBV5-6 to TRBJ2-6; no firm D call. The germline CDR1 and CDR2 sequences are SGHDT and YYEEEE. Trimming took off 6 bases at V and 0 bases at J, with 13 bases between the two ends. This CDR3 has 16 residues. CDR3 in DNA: TGTGCCAGCACCTATTTCAGGAGCTCTGGGGCCAACGTCCTGACTTTC. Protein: CASTYFRSSGANVLTF. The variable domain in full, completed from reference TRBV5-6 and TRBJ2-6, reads DAGVTQSPTHLIKTRGQQVTLRCSPKSGHDTVSWYQQALGQGPQFIFQYYEEEERQRGNFPDRFSGHQFPNYSSELNVNALLLGDSALYLCASTYFRSSGANVLTFGAGSRLTVL.

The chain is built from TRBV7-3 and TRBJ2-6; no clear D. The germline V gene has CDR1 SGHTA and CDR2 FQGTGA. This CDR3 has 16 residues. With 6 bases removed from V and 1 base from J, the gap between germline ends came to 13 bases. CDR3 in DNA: TGTGCCAGCAGTGCAGGCGTTCGGTCTGGGGCCAACGTCCTGACTTTC. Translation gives CASSAGVRSGANVLTF.

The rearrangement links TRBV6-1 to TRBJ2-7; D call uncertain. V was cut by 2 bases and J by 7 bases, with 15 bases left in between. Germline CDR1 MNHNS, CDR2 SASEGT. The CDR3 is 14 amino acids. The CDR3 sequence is CASSENSLPLEQYF. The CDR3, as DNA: TGTGCCAGCAGTGAAAATTCCCTGCCCCTTGAGCAGTACTTC.

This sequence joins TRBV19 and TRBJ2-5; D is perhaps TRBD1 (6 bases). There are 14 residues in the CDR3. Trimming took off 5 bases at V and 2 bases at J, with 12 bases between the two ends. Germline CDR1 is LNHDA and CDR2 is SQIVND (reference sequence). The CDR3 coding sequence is TGTGCCAGTAGTCCCCTGGGACATCAAGAGACCCAGTACTTC. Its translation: CASSPLGHQETQYF.

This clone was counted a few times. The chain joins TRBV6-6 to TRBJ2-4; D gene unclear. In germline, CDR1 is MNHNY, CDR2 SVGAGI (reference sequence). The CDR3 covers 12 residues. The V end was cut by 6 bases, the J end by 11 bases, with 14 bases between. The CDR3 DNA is TGTGCCAGCAGCTCCCCCCGGGTGGTTCAGTACTTC. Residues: CASSSPRVVQYF.

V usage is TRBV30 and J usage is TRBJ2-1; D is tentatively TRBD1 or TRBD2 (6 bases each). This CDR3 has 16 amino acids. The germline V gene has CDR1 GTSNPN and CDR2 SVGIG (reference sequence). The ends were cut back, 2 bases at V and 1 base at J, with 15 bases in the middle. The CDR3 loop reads CAWSLRGLSSYNEQFF. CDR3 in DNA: TGTGCCTGGAGTCTCAGGGGACTCTCGTCCTACAATGAGCAGTTCTTC. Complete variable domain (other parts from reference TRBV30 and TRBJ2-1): SQTIHQWPATLVQPVGSPLSLECTVEGTSNPNLYWYRQAAGRGLQLLFYSVGIGQISSEVPQNLSASRPQDRQFILSSKKLLLSDSGFYLCAWSLRGLSSYNEQFFGPGTRLTVL.

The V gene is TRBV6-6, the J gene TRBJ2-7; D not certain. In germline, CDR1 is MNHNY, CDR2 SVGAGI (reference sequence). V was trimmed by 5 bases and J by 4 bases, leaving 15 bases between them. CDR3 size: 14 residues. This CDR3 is CASSSSALIYEQYF. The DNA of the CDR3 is TGTGCCAGCAGTAGTTCGGCACTCATTTACGAGCAGTACTTC.

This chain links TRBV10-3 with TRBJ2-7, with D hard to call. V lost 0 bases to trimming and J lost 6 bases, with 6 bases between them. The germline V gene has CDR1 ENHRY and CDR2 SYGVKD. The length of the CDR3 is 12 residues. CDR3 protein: CAISESGSEQYF. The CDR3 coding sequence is TGTGCCATCAGTGAGTCGGGATCCGAGCAGTACTTC.

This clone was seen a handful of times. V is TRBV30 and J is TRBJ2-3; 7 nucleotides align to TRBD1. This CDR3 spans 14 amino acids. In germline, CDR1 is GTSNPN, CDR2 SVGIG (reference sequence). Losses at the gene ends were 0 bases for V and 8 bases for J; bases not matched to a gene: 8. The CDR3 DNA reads TGTGCCTGGAGTGTACTAGGGGACAGAGGTACGCAGTATTTT. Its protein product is CAWSVLGDRGTQYF.

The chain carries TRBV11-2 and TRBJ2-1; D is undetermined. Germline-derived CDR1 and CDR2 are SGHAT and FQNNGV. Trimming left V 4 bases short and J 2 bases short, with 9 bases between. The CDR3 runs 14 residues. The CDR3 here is CASSSGLTYNEQFF. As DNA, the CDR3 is TGTGCCAGCAGCTCGGGTCTTACCTACAATGAGCAGTTCTTC.

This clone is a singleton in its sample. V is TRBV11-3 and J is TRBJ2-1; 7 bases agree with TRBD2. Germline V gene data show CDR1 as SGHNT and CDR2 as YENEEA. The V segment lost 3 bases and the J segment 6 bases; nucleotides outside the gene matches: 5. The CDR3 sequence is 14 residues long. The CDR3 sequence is CASSFSGLVNEQFF. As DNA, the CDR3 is TGTGCCAGCAGCTTCTCCGGACTAGTCAATGAGCAGTTCTTC.